This T cell receptor (beta chain) appears in the sequencing data of a study of chemoradiotherapy in HPV16-positive cancers. Study as a whole: Candidate HPV-specific clones and shared TCR motifs came from a couple of HPV16-positive patients.

Of note for this clone: Antigen unknown.

Broader study findings: During treatment, candidate HPV-specific clones and E7-related motifs expanded in tumor. For HPV16-positive patients, expanding HPV-responsive T cells associated with longer recurrence-free survival.

V was cut by 6 bases and J by 3 bases, with 5 bases left in between. The CDR3 has 12 residues. In germline, CDR1 is SGHNT, CDR2 YENEEA. Repeated repertoire sampling spanned the course of chemoradiotherapy. Produced via immunoSEQ multiplex PCR; TCRdb's table is partial and in-frame only. There are about 32,000 clones in the sample; 88% occur only once, and approximately 5% lies in the top ten. This receptor was taken from a human donor with HPV-associated anogenital cancer. The J gene is TRBJ2-2, the V gene TRBV11-3; no definite D call. This material consisted of blood, taken from a patient who underwent chemoradiotherapy. The DNA of the CDR3 is TGTGCCAGCAGATCGGACACCGGGGAGCTGTTTTTT. It encodes CASRSDTGELFF.